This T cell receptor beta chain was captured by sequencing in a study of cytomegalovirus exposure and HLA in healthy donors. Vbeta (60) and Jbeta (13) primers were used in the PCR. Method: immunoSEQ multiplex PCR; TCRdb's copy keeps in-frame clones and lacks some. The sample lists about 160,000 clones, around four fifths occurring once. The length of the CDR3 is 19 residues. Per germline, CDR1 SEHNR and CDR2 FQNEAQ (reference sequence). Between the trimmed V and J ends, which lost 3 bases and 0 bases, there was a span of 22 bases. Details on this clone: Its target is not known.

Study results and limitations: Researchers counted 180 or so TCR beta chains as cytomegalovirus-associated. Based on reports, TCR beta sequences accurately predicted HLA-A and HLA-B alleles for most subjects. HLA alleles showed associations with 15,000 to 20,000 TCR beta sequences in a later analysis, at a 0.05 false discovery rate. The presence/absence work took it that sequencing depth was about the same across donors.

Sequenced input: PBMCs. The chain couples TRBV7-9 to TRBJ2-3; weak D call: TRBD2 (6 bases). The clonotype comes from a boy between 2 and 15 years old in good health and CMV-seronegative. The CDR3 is CASSFSQWGEPQSTDTQYF. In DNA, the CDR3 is TGTGCCAGCAGCTTTTCCCAGTGGGGGGAGCCCCAAAGCACAGATACGCAGTATTTT.